Following are 32 T cell receptor beta chains from one sample sequenced in a study of cytomegalovirus exposure and HLA in healthy donors. Some clones are missing from TCRdb's copy, which holds only in-frame ones; the method was immunoSEQ multiplex PCR. The sample contains about 98,000 clones, about 90% of which appear only once. Material: PBMCs. All receptors come from a man in his late teens or twenties in good health and CMV-seropositive.

V and J are TRBV7-8 and TRBJ2-7; 10 nucleotides line up with TRBD1. Germline CDR1 and CDR2: SGHVS and FQNEAQ. The CDR3 is 15 residues long. Unmatched junction bases numbered 4, after V lost 3 bases and J lost 2 bases. CDR3 coding DNA: TGTGCCAGCAGCTTGGGACAGGGGTTTGCCTACGAGCAGTACTTC. Encoded protein: CASSLGQGFAYEQYF.

CDR3 protein: CASSLGTSGSSTDTQYF. CDR3 sequence (DNA): TGTGCCAGCAGCTTAGGGACTAGCGGGAGTAGCACAGATACGCAGTATTTT. This chain uses TRBV7-2 with TRBJ2-3, with 13 bases fitting TRBD2. V lost 1 base to trimming and J lost 0 bases; unmatched junction nucleotides: 1. Germline CDR1 is SGHTA and CDR2 is FQGNSA. This CDR3 comprises 17 residues.

The chain is built from TRBV12-5 and TRBJ2-3, with 16 positions matching TRBD2. CDR3 length: 23 amino acids. Germline CDR1 and CDR2: LGHNT and FRNRAP. Trimming cost V 1 base and J 2 bases; bases outside gene matches: 18. For the CDR3, the DNA is TGTGCTAGTGGTTTGGCAGCGATGGGACTAGCGGGAGGGCCAATCTTGTTCACAGATACGCAGTATTTT. Protein product: CASGLAAMGLAGGPILFTDTQYF.

The CDR3 is CASSELAGAKNIQYF. CDR3 DNA: TGTGCCAGCAGTGAACTAGCGGGAGCCAAAAACATTCAGTACTTC. The V call is TRBV6-4, the J call TRBJ2-4, with TRBD2 matching over 9 bases. The CDR3 contains 15 residues. The junction had 0 bases not matched to a gene; V was cut back by 3 bases and J by 0 bases. Germline V gene lookup returns CDR1 MRHNA and CDR2 SNTAGT.

This clone was picked up many times. This chain links TRBV7-9 with TRBJ2-1; TRBD2 might be the D (5 bases). The CDR3 has 14 amino acids. V shed 3 bases and J shed 6 bases, with 12 bases lying between them. Germline lookup yields CDR1 SEHNR and CDR2 FQNEAQ (reference sequence). The CDR3 nucleotides read TGTGCCAGCAGCTTTCGGGCGGGCTTCAATGAGCAGTTCTTC. Translating it yields CASSFRAGFNEQFF.

This chain connects TRBV10-1 to TRBJ2-3; weak D call: TRBD1 (6 bases). This CDR3 is 13 amino acids long. Trimming stripped 8 bases from V and 2 bases from J, with 11 bases between. Germline V lookup: CDR1 WNHNN, CDR2 SYGVQD (reference sequence). The CDR3 spells CASEGDDTDTQYF. The CDR3 DNA reads TGCGCCAGCGAGGGGGACGACACAGATACGCAGTATTTT.

The chain couples TRBV10-1 to TRBJ2-1, with 10 bases lining up with TRBD2. The germline V gene has CDR1 WNHNN and CDR2 SYGVQD (reference sequence). J was trimmed by 10 bases and V by 2 bases; bases with no gene match: 8. The CDR3 spans 15 residues. In DNA, the CDR3 is TGCGCCAGCAGTGAGGAGCTAGCGGGAGTAGGGGAGCAGTTCTTC. Amino acids: CASSEELAGVGEQFF.

The CDR3 nucleotides read TGTGCCAGCAGCCAGACAGCCAATGAGCAGTTCTTC. Amino acid sequence: CASSQTANEQFF. This rearrangement joins TRBV5-6 to TRBJ2-1; the D gene is possibly TRBD1 (5 bases). Germline assignment: CDR1 SGHDT and CDR2 YYEEEE. The CDR3 is 12 residues long. Trimming removed 4 bases from V and 6 bases from J, with 8 bases in between.

The chain is built from TRBV9 and TRBJ2-2, with 9 positions matching TRBD2. Germline V CDR1 and CDR2: SGDLS, YYNGEE. Unmatched junction bases numbered 8, after V lost 0 bases and J lost 2 bases. The CDR3 length is 18 residues. CDR3 nucleotide sequence: TGTGCCAGCAGCGTAGGTTTTCGCGGGGGGGCTAACACCGGGGAGCTGTTTTTT. Its protein product is CASSVGFRGGANTGELFF. Full variable domain (rest looked up from reference TRBV9 and TRBJ2-2): DSGVTQTPKHLITATGQRVTLRCSPRSGDLSVYWYQQSLDQGLQFLIQYYNGEERAKGNILERFSAQQFPDLHSELNLSSLELGDSALYFCASSVGFRGGANTGELFFGEGSRLTVL.

The J gene is TRBJ2-3, the V gene TRBV7-2, with TRBD2 matching over 8 bases. V gave up 2 bases and J gave up 3 bases; unmatched junction bases: 4. The CDR3 consists of 15 residues. Germline V gene data show CDR1 as SGHTA and CDR2 as FQGNSA. The CDR3 here is CASSLPGLGTDTQYF. The CDR3, as DNA: TGTGCCAGCAGCTTACCGGGACTAGGGACAGATACGCAGTATTTT.

The rearrangement joins TRBV6-5 to TRBJ1-2; TRBD1 matches at 8 bases. CDR3 length: 15 residues. The V gene's germline CDR1 is MNHEY and CDR2 SVGAGI. J gave up 4 bases and V 2 bases, and 6 bases lay outside the gene matches. This CDR3 is CASSYEITGGYGYTF. The CDR3 DNA is TGTGCCAGCAGTTACGAAATCACAGGGGGCTATGGCTACACCTTC.

The rearrangement uses TRBV7-2 and TRBJ2-3; TRBD1 aligns across 9 bases. V was clipped by 7 bases and J by 4 bases; unmatched bases: 6. The CDR3 has 14 amino acids. Germline lookup yields CDR1 SGHTA and CDR2 FQGNSA. In DNA, the CDR3 is TGTGCCAGCATCCCGGGACAGGGCGCAGATACGCAGTATTTT. Translation gives CASIPGQGADTQYF.

The chain links TRBV9 to TRBJ1-2, with 7 bases lining up with TRBD1. The germline V gene has CDR1 SGDLS and CDR2 YYNGEE. V gave up 3 bases and J gave up 3 bases; unmatched junction bases: 5. The CDR3 contains 14 residues. CDR3 region: CASSAQGIDYGYTF. The CDR3 DNA follows: TGTGCCAGCAGCGCACAGGGGATTGACTATGGCTACACCTTC.

This chain links TRBV27 with TRBJ2-3; 8 nucleotides line up with TRBD1. Per the germline V gene, CDR1 is MNHEY and CDR2 is SMNVEV (reference sequence). V lost 5 bases, J lost 1 base, and 2 bases stayed unmatched. The CDR3 covers 14 residues. The chain's CDR3 is CASSPRGRTDTQYF. The DNA for the CDR3 is TGTGCCAGCAGTCCCAGGGGGCGCACAGATACGCAGTATTTT.

V is TRBV29-1 and J is TRBJ2-7; 7 nucleotides match TRBD1. With 7 bases clipped from V and 4 bases from J, the junction kept 7 bases outside the gene matches. CDR1 is SQVTM and CDR2 is ANQGSEA in the germline V gene. This CDR3 region has 12 residues. CDR3 in amino acids: CSGGTEGYEQYF. Here the CDR3 DNA reads TGCAGCGGGGGGACAGAGGGATACGAGCAGTACTTC.

A single count supports this clone. At one of its ends the junction is not consistent with the germline gene, which may arise from a read error. The gene calls are TRBV29-1 and TRBJ2-7; D call uncertain. This CDR3 contains 11 residues. Germline V gene lookup returns CDR1 SQVTM and CDR2 ANQGSEA. The CDR3 region is CSVEELYEQYF. CDR3 nucleotides: TGCAGCGTGGAAGAATTATACGAGCAGTACTTC.

CDR3 amino acids: CASTTDSLEAFF. CDR3 bases: TGTGCCAGCACTACGGACAGTCTTGAAGCTTTCTTT. V gene TRBV2 combines with J gene TRBJ1-1, with a tentative D call TRBD1 (6 bases). The CDR3 length is 12 residues. The germline V and J ends were trimmed by 7 bases and 7 bases, with 13 bases remaining between them. From germline, CDR1 is SNHLY and CDR2 FYNNEI.

This clone was counted a single time. The chain combines TRBV6-1 with TRBJ1-6; 8 positions match TRBD1. V lost 2 bases, J lost 6 bases, and 3 bases stayed unmatched. Germline CDR1 and CDR2: MNHNS and SASEGT. This CDR3 has 15 amino acids. The CDR3 coding sequence is TGTGCCAGCAGTGAATCTGGACAGGGTAATTCACCCCTCCACTTT. It encodes CASSESGQGNSPLHF.

Note on this clone: The sample has other DNA sequences that encode this CDR3 too. J is TRBJ2-1 and V is TRBV4-3; D remains unclear. The CDR3 covers 15 residues. Germline CDR1 is LGHNA and CDR2 is YSLEER. V gave up 0 bases and J gave up 3 bases, with 9 bases separating them. The CDR3 is CASSQDRGSYNEQFF. The CDR3 DNA reads TGCGCCAGCAGCCAAGATCGAGGTAGCTACAATGAGCAGTTCTTC.

The V gene is TRBV10-3, the J gene TRBJ1-1; D not certain. Trimming stripped 10 bases from V and 6 bases from J, with 18 bases between. Germline CDR1 is ENHRY and CDR2 is SYGVKD. This CDR3 contains 13 residues. The CDR3 sequence is CATTLAGSAEAFF. The CDR3 region has the DNA TGTGCCACCACTTTAGCCGGAAGCGCTGAAGCTTTCTTT.

CDR3 nucleotide sequence: TGTGCCAGCAGCAAGGACAGGGGGTTAGGGGATACGCAGTATTTT. Translated, it gives CASSKDRGLGDTQYF. The chain links TRBV9 to TRBJ2-3; 10 bases align to TRBD1. V was clipped by 4 bases and J by 6 bases; unmatched bases: 8. The V gene's germline CDR1 is SGDLS and CDR2 YYNGEE. The CDR3 spans 15 residues.

The CDR3 sequence: CASSYPGAGRSEQFF. CDR3 coding DNA: TGTGCCAGCAGTTACCCCGGGGCGGGGCGTAGCGAGCAGTTCTTC. The rearrangement uses TRBV6-5 and TRBJ2-1; a possible D gene is TRBD2 (6 bases). V dropped 2 bases and J dropped 10 bases, with 18 bases sitting between them. The germline CDR1 and CDR2 sequences are MNHEY and SVGAGI. The CDR3 spans 15 residues.

The chain employs TRBV18 and TRBJ2-3, with 7 nucleotides matching TRBD1. There are 15 residues in the CDR3. Germline V lookup: CDR1 KGHSH, CDR2 LQKENI. Trimming removed 6 bases from V and 3 bases from J; junction bases left unmatched: 9. The CDR3 region has the DNA TGTGCCAGCTCCCTAAGACAGGGTCTAACAGATACGCAGTATTTT. It is translated as CASSLRQGLTDTQYF.

This clone was observed a handful of times. The chain joins TRBV9 to TRBJ1-1; 7 bases line up with TRBD1. In germline, CDR1 is SGDLS, CDR2 YYNGEE. V dropped 3 bases and J dropped 8; count of bases not matched to a gene: 7. The CDR3 covers 13 residues. CDR3 sequence (DNA): TGTGCCAGCAGCGCGAGTGGACAGGAAGAAGCTTTCTTT. Translating gives CASSASGQEEAFF.

This clone was seen once. V gene TRBV9 combines with J gene TRBJ2-3; perhaps TRBD2 as D (5 bases). The V gene's germline CDR1 is SGDLS and CDR2 YYNGEE. The CDR3 sequence is 15 residues long. With 3 bases removed from V and 1 base from J, the gap between germline ends came to 12 bases. CDR3 amino acids: CASSGEGARTDTQYF. CDR3 sequence (DNA): TGTGCCAGCAGCGGTGAGGGCGCGCGCACAGATACGCAGTATTTT.

The V call is TRBV4-2, the J call TRBJ2-3; maybe TRBD2 (6 bases). CDR1 LGHNA and CDR2 YNFKEQ come from the germline V gene. Trimming removed 0 bases from V and 5 bases from J, with 9 bases in between. The CDR3 sequence is 14 residues long. This CDR3 is CASSQDGGGDTQYF. The CDR3 DNA is TGTGCCAGCAGCCAAGATGGGGGAGGAGATACGCAGTATTTT.

V is TRBV14 and J is TRBJ1-1; D is unclear. V lost 0 bases, J lost 3 bases, and 5 bases lay in between. CDR1 SGHDN and CDR2 FVKESK come from the germline V gene. The CDR3 totals 13 residues. CDR3 DNA: TGTGCCAGCAGCCAAGAGTTAGACACTGAAGCTTTCTTT. Its protein product is CASSQELDTEAFF.

This clone was counted a few times. The chain is built from TRBV2 and TRBJ2-7, with 7 nucleotides matching TRBD1. The CDR3 consists of 13 residues. Losses at the gene ends were 5 bases for V and 6 bases for J; bases not matched to a gene: 7. Per the germline V gene, CDR1 is SNHLY and CDR2 is FYNNEI. The CDR3 DNA follows: TGTGCCAGCAGTCCGGGACAGCAGGGCGAGCAGTACTTC. Translating gives CASSPGQQGEQYF.

V gene TRBV6-6 combines with J gene TRBJ2-5, with D maybe TRBD2 (7 bases). Germline values: CDR1 MNHNY, CDR2 SVGAGI (reference sequence). The CDR3 consists of 14 residues. The ends were cut back, 5 bases at V and 3 bases at J, with 13 bases in the middle. CDR3 in amino acids: CASSKGGVEETQYF. DNA of the CDR3: TGTGCCAGCAGTAAGGGGGGGGTGGAAGAGACCCAGTACTTC.

This clone was found once. The chain recombines TRBV2 with TRBJ2-2, with TRBD1 matching 8 bases. This CDR3 contains 15 residues. The ends lost 7 bases at V and 8 bases at J; junction bases unmatched: 12. Germline lookup yields CDR1 SNHLY and CDR2 FYNNEI. The CDR3 here is CASMDLQGAAGELFF. DNA for the CDR3: TGTGCCAGCATGGATCTTCAGGGGGCTGCGGGGGAGCTGTTTTTT.

The chain couples TRBV9 to TRBJ2-7, with 8 bases fitting TRBD1. The CDR3 loop spans 14 amino acids. The J segment lost 4 bases and the V segment lost 3 bases, leaving 6 bases of the junction unmatched. The germline V gene encodes CDR1 SGDLS and CDR2 YYNGEE. This chain's CDR3 is CASSGSRGRYEQYF. DNA for the CDR3: TGTGCCAGCAGCGGCTCCAGGGGGCGATACGAGCAGTACTTC. The variable domain in full, with the rest retrieved from reference TRBV9 and TRBJ2-7, is DSGVTQTPKHLITATGQRVTLRCSPRSGDLSVYWYQQSLDQGLQFLIQYYNGEERAKGNILERFSAQQFPDLHSELNLSSLELGDSALYFCASSGSRGRYEQYFGPGTRLTVT.

The chain is built from TRBV4-2 and TRBJ2-7; tentative D call: TRBD2 (5 bases). V lost 1 base to trimming and J lost 1 base, with 14 bases between them. Germline V gene data show CDR1 as LGHNA and CDR2 as YNFKEQ. The CDR3 consists of 16 residues. CDR3 protein: CASSQVGGSASYEQYF. CDR3 nucleotide sequence: TGTGCCAGCAGCCAAGTTGGCGGGTCCGCGTCCTACGAGCAGTACTTC.